The next 14 T cell receptor beta chains were all read from a single sample in a study of blood T cells in healthy people across ages. A second PCR, run for roughly 6 to 11 cycles, used a sample-barcoded 5' primer plus a J-beta primer mix. TCRdb re-derived calls from the 5' RACE reads in MiXCR, one entry per CDR3 protein. The sample holds about 1.5 million distinct CDR3 sequences; roughly 43% are singletons and the top ten take just over 4%. The material sequenced was blood. The receptors here all came from a woman younger than 35 in good health.

The chain links TRBV6-2 or TRBV6-3 to TRBJ2-7; a possible D gene is TRBD2 (6 bases). The CDR3 sequence is 13 residues long. Between the trimmed V and J ends, which lost 6 bases and 1 base, there was a span of 10 bases. Germline loops: CDR1 MNHEY, CDR2 SVGEGT. The CDR3 DNA follows: TGTGCCAGCAGGAAGACTAGGTCCTACGAGCAGTACTTC. Amino acids: CASRKTRSYEQYF.

This clonotype has only a few counts. A read error may account for a junction end that differs from germline. The chain combines TRBV20-1 with TRBJ1-4; no clear D gene. The CDR3 has 13 amino acids. Germline loops: CDR1 DFQATT, CDR2 SNEGSKA (reference sequence). The CDR3 DNA sequence: TGCAGTGCTAGAAGAGAGACTAGTGAAAAACTGTTTTTT. This codes for CSARRETSEKLFF.

This clonotype was counted a single time. The chain combines TRBV18 with TRBJ2-2, with D uncertain. V lost 2 bases, J lost 6 bases, and 7 bases lay in between. CDR1 and CDR2 (germline): KGHSH, LQKENI. This CDR3 comprises 13 residues. The CDR3 bases are TGTGCCAGCTCACCATTGGTTCCCGGGGAGCTGTTTTTT. Its translation: CASSPLVPGELFF. Using reference TRBV18 and TRBJ2-2 for the parts outside the CDR3, the full variable domain is NAGVMQNPRHLVRRRGQEARLRCSPMKGHSHVYWYRQLPEEGLKFMVYLQKENIIDESGMPKERFSAEFPKEGPSILRIQQVVRGDSAAYFCASSPLVPGELFFGEGSRLTVL.

The chain is built from TRBV12-3 or TRBV12-4 and TRBJ1-1, with D tentatively TRBD1 (5 bases). The V gene lost 7 bases and the J gene lost 3 bases, with 12 bases spanning the gap. The CDR3 has 13 amino acids. The CDR3 sequence: CASNSGAYTEAFF. The CDR3 coding sequence is TGTGCCAGCAATTCCGGGGCTTACACTGAAGCTTTCTTT.

The chain carries TRBV7-9 and TRBJ2-1, with 8 nucleotides matching TRBD2. With 5 bases clipped from V and 6 bases from J, the junction kept 12 bases outside the gene matches. CDR1 and CDR2 (germline): SEHNR, FQNEAQ (reference sequence). This CDR3 has 16 amino acids. CDR3 protein: CASSQTTNGRGNEQFF. CDR3 DNA sequence: TGTGCCAGCAGCCAAACAACTAACGGGAGGGGCAATGAGCAGTTCTTC.

This clonotype was detected only a few times. The V and J genes are TRBV7-2 and TRBJ2-3, with 7 bases matching TRBD2. Germline V gives CDR1 SGHTA, CDR2 FQGNSA. The length of the CDR3 is 15 residues. V gave up 1 base and J gave up 1 base; unmatched junction bases: 2. The CDR3 sequence is CASSLEGLRTDTQYF. Here the CDR3 DNA reads TGTGCCAGCAGCTTAGAGGGACTACGCACAGATACGCAGTATTTT.

J is TRBJ2-7 and V is TRBV29-1; D may be TRBD1 or TRBD2 (5 bases each). The CDR3 sequence is 13 residues long. Germline V gene sequence: CDR1 SQVTM, CDR2 ANQGSEA. V lost 4 bases to trimming and J lost 4 bases, with 14 bases between them. This chain's CDR3 is CSVASGTPYEQYF. CDR3 bases: TGCAGCGTTGCCTCAGGGACCCCATACGAGCAGTACTTC.

This rearrangement joins TRBV6-5 to TRBJ1-2, with D perhaps TRBD1 (6 bases). The CDR3 contains 13 residues. Germline loops: CDR1 MNHEY, CDR2 SVGAGI. Trimming removed 8 bases at V and 6 bases at J, with 16 bases between. This CDR3 is CASHPGTGHGYTF. CDR3 nucleotides: TGTGCCAGCCATCCAGGCACAGGGCATGGCTACACCTTC.

This clonotype was detected only a few times. The chain has TRBV11-3 and TRBJ2-1, with a possible D match to TRBD1 (5 bases). CDR1 is SGHNT and CDR2 is YENEEA in the germline V gene. The CDR3 length is 14 residues. Trimming left V 4 bases short and J 3 bases short, with 10 bases between. CDR3: CASSSQGLYNEQFF. The CDR3 nucleotides read TGTGCCAGCAGCTCCCAGGGCCTCTACAATGAGCAGTTCTTC.

The table lists this clonotype with a few counts. The V and J genes are TRBV4-3 and TRBJ2-2, with D hard to call. Germline V gene lookup returns CDR1 LGHNA and CDR2 YSLEER. The CDR3 contains 14 residues. V dropped 3 bases and J dropped 5 bases, with 10 bases sitting between them. DNA of the CDR3: TGCGCCAGCAGCCAGATCCGGTGGACCGGGGAGCTGTTTTTT. Amino acids: CASSQIRWTGELFF.

The rearrangement links TRBV6-2 or TRBV6-3 to TRBJ2-7, with unresolved D. Per the germline V gene, CDR1 is MNHEY and CDR2 is SVGEGT. V dropped 5 bases and J dropped 7 bases, with 15 bases sitting between them. There are 13 residues in the CDR3. CDR3 amino acids: CASSRRTYNEQYF. The CDR3 DNA follows: TGTGCCAGCAGTCGACGGACCTACAATGAGCAGTACTTC.

This clonotype showed up just a few times. The chain carries TRBV7-2 and TRBJ2-6; TRBD2 might be the D (6 bases). Trimming took off 1 base at V and 4 bases at J, with 11 bases between the two ends. Germline V gene data show CDR1 as SGHTA and CDR2 as FQGNSA. The CDR3 covers 16 residues. This CDR3 is CASSLVAGTGANVLTF. The CDR3 DNA reads TGTGCCAGCAGCTTAGTCGCGGGGACCGGGGCCAACGTCCTGACTTTC.

In regard to this clonotype: A junction boundary mismatches the germline segment, possibly from a read error. The chain employs TRBV5-1 and TRBJ2-1; no definite D call. Per germline, CDR1 SGHRS and CDR2 YFSETQ. This CDR3 is built from 16 residues. The CDR3 coding sequence is TGCGCCAGCAGCTTGGGACCTAGTGGGTCCTACAATGGGCAGTTCTTC. This gives the protein CASSLGPSGSYNGQFF.

This clonotype was detected only once. This chain links TRBV20-1 with TRBJ2-5, with a possible D match to TRBD1 (6 bases). With the DNA end fitting TRBJ2-7 better, the J assignment may be wrong. The CDR3 runs 12 residues. The germline CDR1 and CDR2 sequences are DFQATT and SNEGSKA (reference sequence). CDR3 in amino acids: CSAVGHRYEQYF. CDR3 bases: TGCAGTGCTGTGGGACATAGGTACGAGCAGTACTTC.